This T cell receptor beta chain was observed in a study of cytomegalovirus exposure and HLA in healthy donors. General study findings and limits: Near-uniform donor sequencing depth was presumed by presence/absence analyses.

Concerning this clone: As yet, its antigen is unknown.

PCR amplification relied on 60 Vbeta primers (plus 13 Jbeta primers). TCRdb's table, derived via immunoSEQ multiplex PCR, lists solely in-frame clones and lacks some. Among around 130,000 clones listed, around 74% were seen once. V was pared by 4 bases and J by 6 bases, with 20 bases between. This CDR3 contains 16 residues. Germline CDR1 is LGHNA and CDR2 is YSLEER. The V and J genes are TRBV4-3 and TRBJ2-3, with D perhaps TRBD2 (6 bases). Material for sequencing was PBMCs. The TCR originated in a man aged 25-40 years in good health and CMV-seronegative. The CDR3 DNA reads TGCGCCAGCAGCCTAAGCCGGACTAACGTGGGGGATACGCAGTATTTT. Encoded protein: CASSLSRTNVGDTQYF.